One and the same sample provided the 21 T cell receptor beta chains below, sequenced in a study of T cells after yellow fever vaccination. MiXCR, applied by TCRdb to the 5' RACE reads, yields one record per CDR3 protein. The table shows 510,000 or so distinct CDR3 sequences, with about 19% occurring only once. The specimen was PBMCs, collected 15 days after the yellow fever booster vaccination. The receptors were sampled from a man between 25 and 39 years old who received the YFV17D yellow fever vaccine.

V usage is TRBV6-5 and J usage is TRBJ1-2; D is uncertain. This CDR3 is 16 amino acids long. CDR1 MNHEY and CDR2 SVGAGI come from the germline V gene. Trimming pared 2 bases from V and 6 bases from J, leaving 19 bases between. The DNA of the CDR3 is TGTGCCAGCAGTTACGGGTTCGGTTACAGTTTTAATGGCTACACCTTC. This encodes CASSYGFGYSFNGYTF.

This clonotype was counted only a few times. J is TRBJ2-7 and V is TRBV29-1; the D gene is possibly TRBD1 (6 bases). CDR3 size: 13 residues. Germline CDR1 reads SQVTM; CDR2 reads ANQGSEA. V was cut by 0 bases and J by 0 bases, with 6 bases left in between. CDR3 sequence reads: CSVEDRGSYEQYF. The CDR3 coding sequence is TGCAGCGTTGAAGACAGGGGCTCCTACGAGCAGTACTTC.

This clonotype was picked up a small number of times. V usage is TRBV6-1 and J usage is TRBJ1-3; D gene unclear. The CDR3 sequence is 14 residues long. The V end was cut by 8 bases, the J end by 7 bases, with 18 bases between. Germline CDR1 reads MNHNS; CDR2 reads SASEGT. In nucleotides, the CDR3 is TGTGCCAGCGGAACGGGTCCAAGAAGGAACACCATATATTTT. It yields the protein CASGTGPRRNTIYF.

This clonotype was seen a handful of times. Here the CDR3 DNA reads TGTGCCAGCAGCTTCCCCGCGCTAAAAAGGGAAAAACTGTTTTTT. Translation: CASSFPALKREKLFF. The genes are TRBV11-2 and TRBJ1-4, with D unclear. Trimming took off 3 bases at V and 8 bases at J, with 16 bases between the two ends. Germline V lookup: CDR1 SGHAT, CDR2 FQNNGV. The CDR3 has 15 residues. Variable domain in full (rest from reference TRBV11-2 and TRBJ1-4): EAGVAQSPRYKIIEKRQSVAFWCNPISGHATLYWYQQILGQGPKLLIQFQNNGVVDDSQLPKDRFSAERLKGVDSTLKIQPAKLEDSAVYLCASSFPALKREKLFFGSGTQLSVL.

V is TRBV3-1 and J is TRBJ2-1, with D perhaps matching TRBD2 (8 bases). Trimming cost V 7 bases and J 10 bases, with 20 bases left between them. There are 14 residues in the CDR3. Germline-derived CDR1 and CDR2 are LGHDT and YNNKEL (reference sequence). As DNA, the CDR3 is TGTGCCAGCAAGGGACAGCGGGAGTTCGGGGAGCAGTTCTTC. It yields the protein CASKGQREFGEQFF.

This clonotype was detected only a few times. This chain links TRBV5-1 with TRBJ2-7; D is undetermined. The CDR3 loop spans 15 amino acids. Between the trimmed V and J ends, which lost 1 base and 0 bases, there was a span of 11 bases. The germline V gene encodes CDR1 SGHRS and CDR2 YFSETQ. The CDR3 sequence: CASSLTHLSSYEQYF. The CDR3, as DNA: TGCGCCAGCAGCTTGACCCACCTGAGCTCCTACGAGCAGTACTTC. Full variable domain (outside the CDR3, taken from reference TRBV5-1 and TRBJ2-7): KAGVTQTPRYLIKTRGQQVTLSCSPISGHRSVSWYQQTPGQGLQFLFEYFSETQRNKGNFPGRFSGRQFSNSRSEMNVSTLELGDSALYLCASSLTHLSSYEQYFGPGTRLTVT.

The chain has TRBV20-1 and TRBJ2-3; 7 bases align to TRBD2. V gave up 7 bases and J gave up 0 bases; unmatched junction bases: 7. Germline CDR1 and CDR2: DFQATT and SNEGSKA (reference sequence). There are 14 residues in the CDR3. The CDR3 is CSGGGVASTDTQYF. CDR3 coding DNA: TGCAGTGGGGGAGGGGTCGCTAGCACAGATACGCAGTATTTT.

This clonotype came up a few times. The chain uses TRBV6-1 and TRBJ2-2, with 7 bases that match TRBD2. With V trimmed by 6 bases and J by 2 bases, 6 bases remained unmatched. Germline CDR1 reads MNHNS; CDR2 reads SASEGT. The CDR3 runs to 15 residues. The CDR3 sequence: CASRETSSNTGELFF. For the CDR3, the DNA is TGTGCCAGCAGAGAGACTAGCAGTAACACCGGGGAGCTGTTTTTT.

The V and J genes are TRBV4-3 and TRBJ2-1, with D possibly being TRBD2 (5 bases). The CDR3 sequence is 14 residues long. Trimming cost V 0 bases and J 6 bases, with 9 bases left between them. Germline CDR1 reads LGHNA; CDR2 reads YSLEER. Here the CDR3 reads CASSQESSGNEQFF. The CDR3 DNA reads TGCGCCAGCAGCCAAGAGAGCAGCGGCAATGAGCAGTTCTTC.

This clonotype has a handful of counts. This rearrangement joins TRBV5-1 to TRBJ2-2; D is uncertain. Trimming removed 2 bases from V and 6 bases from J, with 8 bases in between. Germline CDR1 is SGHRS and CDR2 is YFSETQ. CDR3 size: 13 residues. Written as DNA, the CDR3 is TGCGCCAGCAGCTTAATAGTAGCCGGGGAGCTGTTTTTT. Protein sequence: CASSLIVAGELFF.

The chain employs TRBV7-2 and TRBJ2-4, with 10 bases matching TRBD1. The CDR3 is 14 residues long. Looked up from germline, CDR1 is SGHTA and CDR2 is FQGNSA. The trim removed 6 bases at V and 6 bases at J, leaving 5 bases unmatched. The CDR3 coding sequence is TGTGCCAGCAGTTCCGGGACAGGGGTAAACATTCAGTACTTC. Translated, it gives CASSSGTGVNIQYF.

There are a few counts of this clonotype. V gene TRBV20-1 combines with J gene TRBJ2-5, with D unclear. The CDR3 totals 9 residues. V was shortened by 5 bases and J by 4 bases, with 2 bases between the two germline ends. Per germline, CDR1 DFQATT and CDR2 SNEGSKA (reference sequence). The CDR3 region is CSAPETQYF. Here the CDR3 DNA reads TGCAGTGCTCCAGAGACCCAGTACTTC.

This clonotype was detected only a few times. J is TRBJ2-3 and V is TRBV29-1, with TRBD2 as a possible D gene (6 bases). The ends were cut back, 5 bases at V and 2 bases at J, with 8 bases in the middle. Germline lookup yields CDR1 SQVTM and CDR2 ANQGSEA. This CDR3 region has 12 residues. CDR3 amino acids: CSVRETTDTQYF. The DNA for the CDR3 is TGCAGCGTTCGGGAGACCACAGATACGCAGTATTTT.

V is TRBV20-1 and J is TRBJ2-1, with D unresolved. V lost 3 bases and J 0 bases, leaving 6 bases between the germline ends. CDR1 and CDR2 from the germline V gene are DFQATT and SNEGSKA (reference sequence). The CDR3 totals 13 residues. This chain's CDR3 is CSASYISYNEQFF. The DNA of the CDR3 is TGCAGTGCTAGTTACATCTCCTACAATGAGCAGTTCTTC.

A few counts support this clonotype. This sequence joins TRBV24-1 and TRBJ2-3; TRBD2 aligns across 11 bases. The V segment lost 6 bases and the J segment 5 bases; nucleotides outside the gene matches: 9. CDR1 is KGHDR, CDR2 SFDVKD, per germline. The CDR3 extends over 16 amino acids. CDR3 protein: CATSRTSGSNLDTQYF. Here the CDR3 DNA reads TGTGCCACCAGTAGGACTAGCGGGTCTAACTTAGATACGCAGTATTTT.

V usage is TRBV29-1 and J usage is TRBJ2-5; TRBD1 matches at 7 bases. Looked up from germline, CDR1 is SQVTM and CDR2 is ANQGSEA. The CDR3 is 14 amino acids. The V gene end was trimmed by 6 bases and the J gene end by 5 bases; junction bases not matched to a gene: 12. CDR3 sequence reads: CSVARTGGTETQYF. CDR3 coding DNA: TGCAGCGTGGCCCGGACAGGAGGAACGGAGACCCAGTACTTC. Using reference TRBV29-1 and TRBJ2-5 for the parts outside the CDR3, the full variable domain is SAVISQKPSRDICQRGTSLTIQCQVDSQVTMMFWYRQQPGQSLTLIATANQGSEATYESGFVIDKFPISRPNLTFSTLTVSNMSPEDSSIYLCSVARTGGTETQYFGPGTRLLVL.

In its sample, this clonotype was seen a few times. The rearrangement uses TRBV7-2 and TRBJ2-7; TRBD1 agrees at 8 bases. The CDR3 runs to 15 residues. Germline assignment: CDR1 SGHTA and CDR2 FQGNSA. V was clipped by 5 bases and J by 2 bases; unmatched bases: 8. The CDR3 spells CASSRPGQATYEQYF. The CDR3 DNA follows: TGTGCCAGCAGCCGACCGGGACAGGCAACCTACGAGCAGTACTTC.

The chain recombines TRBV20-1 with TRBJ2-7, with 10 bases fitting TRBD2. There are 15 residues in the CDR3. From germline, CDR1 is DFQATT and CDR2 SNEGSKA (reference sequence). Trimming cost V 0 bases and J 4 bases; bases outside gene matches: 6. In nucleotides, the CDR3 is TGCAGTGCTAGAGATCACTCTAGCGGGAGATACGAGCAGTACTTC. This translates into CSARDHSSGRYEQYF.

This sequence joins TRBV18 and TRBJ2-7, with D possibly called TRBD1 or TRBD2 (5 bases each). The CDR3 spans 14 residues. V lost 1 base and J lost 3, with 10 bases in between. Germline-derived CDR1 and CDR2 are KGHSH and LQKENI. The DNA for the CDR3 is TGTGCCAGCTCACCACGGGGACGGCTCTACGAGCAGTACTTC. Its translation is CASSPRGRLYEQYF.

Only a few counts were recorded for this clonotype. This chain connects TRBV20-1 to TRBJ2-5; D is perhaps TRBD1 (5 bases). The CDR3 has 10 amino acids. V dropped 4 bases and J dropped 5 bases, with 5 bases sitting between them. The germline V gene has CDR1 DFQATT and CDR2 SNEGSKA (reference sequence). The CDR3 DNA follows: TGCAGTGCTAAGGGGGAGACCCAGTACTTC. It yields the protein CSAKGETQYF.

The V call is TRBV15, the J call TRBJ2-5, with D possibly matching TRBD2 (5 bases). V gave up 0 bases and J gave up 3 bases, with 11 bases separating them. This CDR3 comprises 15 residues. Germline CDR1 reads LNHNV; CDR2 reads YYDKDF (reference sequence). The CDR3 DNA reads TGTGCCACCAGCAGAGATCCTAGCAGGAAAGAGACCCAGTACTTC. This translates into CATSRDPSRKETQYF.